This TCR beta chain originates from a study of blood T cell repertoires in COVID-19. Study-wide background: From the United States, Italy and Spain came samples of acute and convalescent COVID-19.

Seattle patient enrollment occurred during active infection, with longitudinal follow-up thereafter. The authors' processing: Amplifying reference gene primers gave estimates of nucleated cell counts. Assay used: immunoSEQ multiplex PCR; TCRdb lists only in-frame clones, some missing. V, J and clone size are those of that table, while D and trimming were read from the DNA. The data show under 75,000 clones, almost 85% seen once. Specimen: peripheral blood. The source is a man between 60 and 75 years old with COVID-19, enrolled during active disease.

CDR3 residues: CASSLGGSTEAFF. The DNA of the CDR3 is TGTGCCAGCAGCTTAGGGGGCAGCACTGAAGCTTTCTTT. V and J are TRBV13 and TRBJ1-1; D unresolved. Germline CDR1 is PRHDT and CDR2 is FYEKMQ (reference sequence). V shed 0 bases and J shed 4 bases, with 6 bases lying between them. This CDR3 has 13 amino acids. The full variable domain, rest sourced from reference TRBV13 and TRBJ1-1, is AAGVIQSPRHLIKEKRETATLKCYPIPRHDTVYWYQQGPGQDPQFLISFYEKMQSDKGSIPDRFSAQQFSDYHSELNMSSLELGDSALYFCASSLGGSTEAFFGQGTRLTVV.